The clone carrying this T cell receptor (beta chain) occurred a few times. The sample comes from a study of T-cell reconstitution after alpha-beta-depleted transplantation in children. Construction of the TCRbeta library involved unique molecular identifiers. TCRdb re-derived calls from the PCR reads in MiXCR, one entry per CDR3 protein. Found here are 500,000 or so distinct CDR3 sequences, approximately 30% of them singletons; the top ten hold around 2.5%. Per germline, CDR1 KGHSH and CDR2 LQKENI. Trimming at V came to 7 bases and at J to 3 bases, leaving 8 bases not matched to a gene. There are 14 residues in the CDR3.

The sequenced sample was PBMCs from the stem cell graft donor, obtained from the stem cell graft. The rearrangement links TRBV18 to TRBJ2-7; TRBD2 matches 8 bases. The TCR was taken from a human donor who donated a stem cell graft to a child with aplastic anemia. CDR3 amino acids: CASCPGTRGYEQYF. The CDR3 nucleotides read TGTGCCAGCTGTCCCGGGACTAGAGGCTACGAGCAGTACTTC.